Listed below are T cell receptor beta chains from one sample, sequenced in a study of blood T cell repertoires in COVID-19. Assay: immunoSEQ multiplex PCR; the TCRdb copy retains only in-frame clones and omits some. This sample has about 110,000 clones; less than 85% occur once, and the top ten carry approximately 3.9%. The material sequenced was peripheral blood. Source of these receptors: a woman of 80 years or more with acute or convalescent COVID-19. The CDR3 runs from the conserved cysteine through the conserved F or W. The order of the fields is CDR3 length, J gene, D gene, V gene, clone size, CDR3 DNA, CDR3 protein. The D gene is left open where the match is weak. Rows give clone size only sometimes, using once, few, many, or a class for an expanded clone.

CDR3 length: 13
J gene: TRBJ2-1
D gene: TRBD2
V gene: TRBV7-3
clone size: NA
CDR3 DNA: TGTGCCAGCAGCGCGGGGGGGCCGGAAGAGCAGTTCTTC
CDR3 protein: CASSAGGPEEQFF

CDR3 length: 16
J gene: TRBJ1-6
D gene: NA
V gene: TRBV10-1
clone size: NA
CDR3 DNA: TGCGCCAGCAGTGAGTCGATATCAGGGGTTTTTTCACCCCTCCACTTT
CDR3 protein: CASSESISGVFSPLHF

CDR3 length: 14
J gene: TRBJ1-4
D gene: NA
V gene: TRBV30
clone size: NA
CDR3 DNA: TGTGCTTGGAGTGAGGGACTGGGCAATGAAAAACTGTTTTTT
CDR3 protein: CAWSEGLGNEKLFF

CDR3 length: 14
J gene: TRBJ1-2
D gene: TRBD1
V gene: TRBV6-5
clone size: NA
CDR3 DNA: TGTGCCAGCAGTCCCTCACAGGGGGTCGAGGGCTACACCTTC
CDR3 protein: CASSPSQGVEGYTF

CDR3 length: 14
J gene: TRBJ2-1
D gene: TRBD2
V gene: TRBV11-2
clone size: NA
CDR3 DNA: TGTGCCAGCAGCTTAGCTAGCGGGAACAATGAGCAGTTCTTC
CDR3 protein: CASSLASGNNEQFF

CDR3 length: 14
J gene: TRBJ2-2
D gene: NA
V gene: TRBV11-2
clone size: NA
CDR3 DNA: TGTGCCAGCAGTCCGGACAGGAACACCGGGGAGCTGTTTTTT
CDR3 protein: CASSPDRNTGELFF

CDR3 length: 14
J gene: TRBJ1-2
D gene: TRBD1
V gene: TRBV7-2
clone size: NA
CDR3 DNA: TGTGCCAGCAGCTCGACAGGGTTGAACTATGGCTACACCTTC
CDR3 protein: CASSSTGLNYGYTF

CDR3 length: 15
J gene: TRBJ1-1
D gene: NA
V gene: TRBV3-1/TRBV3-2
clone size: NA
CDR3 DNA: TGTGCCAGCAGCCAAGAAGGGGGAGGGTACACTGAAGCTTTCTTT
CDR3 protein: CASSQEGGGYTEAFF

CDR3 length: 10
J gene: TRBJ2-5
D gene: NA
V gene: TRBV9
clone size: once
CDR3 DNA: TGTGCCAGCGCCGGAGAGACCCAGTACTTC
CDR3 protein: CASAGETQYF

CDR3 length: 11
J gene: TRBJ2-2
D gene: NA
V gene: TRBV20-1
clone size: NA
CDR3 DNA: TGCAGTGCCCCTCGGACCGGGGAGCTGTTTTTT
CDR3 protein: CSAPRTGELFF

CDR3 length: 14
J gene: TRBJ2-2
D gene: TRBD2
V gene: TRBV19
clone size: NA
CDR3 DNA: TGTGCCAGTAGCGCGGGGGGCCGGACCGGGGAGCTGTTTTTT
CDR3 protein: CASSAGGRTGELFF

CDR3 length: 14
J gene: TRBJ1-2
D gene: TRBD1
V gene: TRBV6-5
clone size: NA
CDR3 DNA: TGTGCCAGCAGTTACGTAGGGGGCGGGGATGGCTACACCTTC
CDR3 protein: CASSYVGGGDGYTF

CDR3 length: 15
J gene: TRBJ2-2
D gene: TRBD2
V gene: TRBV28
clone size: NA
CDR3 DNA: TGTGCCACCCGACTAGCGGCAATAGATATCGGGGAGCTGTTTTTT
CDR3 protein: CATRLAAIDIGELFF

CDR3 length: 15
J gene: TRBJ2-5
D gene: NA
V gene: TRBV7-9
clone size: NA
CDR3 DNA: TGTGCCAGCAGCTTAGCCAATGGGGCAGGAGAGACCCAGTACTTC
CDR3 protein: CASSLANGAGETQYF

CDR3 length: 12
J gene: TRBJ1-2
D gene: TRBD1
V gene: TRBV12-3/TRBV12-4
clone size: NA
CDR3 DNA: TGTGCCAGCAGTGGAACCACAGGGGGGGGCACCTTC
CDR3 protein: CASSGTTGGGTF

CDR3 length: 13
J gene: TRBJ2-2
D gene: TRBD2
V gene: TRBV2
clone size: NA
CDR3 DNA: TGTGCCACCCTAGCGGGGGGAACCGGGGAGCTGTTTTTT
CDR3 protein: CATLAGGTGELFF

CDR3 length: 14
J gene: TRBJ1-3
D gene: NA
V gene: TRBV2
clone size: NA
CDR3 DNA: TGTGCCAGCAGTGCCCAGGGATATGGAAACACCATATATTTT
CDR3 protein: CASSAQGYGNTIYF

CDR3 length: 16
J gene: TRBJ2-1
D gene: TRBD2
V gene: TRBV7-9
clone size: NA
CDR3 DNA: TGTGCCAGCAGCTCAGGGACTAGTATCTCCTACAATGAGCAGTTCTTC
CDR3 protein: CASSSGTSISYNEQFF